This T cell receptor (beta chain) was captured in a study of T-cell reconstitution after alpha-beta-depleted transplantation in children (TCRdb year 2016). In terms of the full investigation: The study quantitatively tracked T-cell immune reconstitution after TCRalphabeta/CD19-depleted allogeneic hematopoietic cell transplantation in children using TCR repertoire profiling.

Of note for this clonotype: The clone's antigen remains unknown. No base quality information exists; no much larger clone differs at one position.

The library was generated by PCR. The instrument given in TCRdb is Illumina HiSeq 2500. To normalize quantification of the TCRbeta repertoire, the TCR libraries were built with molecular barcoding that relied on unique molecular identifiers. TCRdb trimmed public reads at Q25 via fastp, called clones via MiXCR and kept in-frame beta chains. Duplicate CDR3 protein sequences are folded into a single record with the most common DNA and genes. This sample lists roughly 400,000 distinct CDR3 sequences; around 20% were detected once. The ten biggest clones cover around 3.9% of the sample. Ends trimmed: V by 0 bases, J by 7 bases; bases unmatched to a gene: 11. Taken from cysteine to phenylalanine, the CDR3 has 17 residues. The read is trimmed to its CDR3 DNA, 51 bases read in frame from base 1. The germline V gene (reference sequence) sets CDR1 to LNHNV and CDR2 to YYDKDF.

The origin of this receptor is a human donor who donated a stem cell graft to a child with acute myeloid leukemia. The source was PBMCs from the stem cell graft donor, collected from the stem cell graft. The rearrangement joined TRBV15 to TRBJ1-5; TRBD1 matches 8 bases in the middle. CDR3 protein: CATSRDGPRQGFQPQHF. The DNA is as follows: TGTGCCACCAGCAGAGATGGGCCTAGACAGGGGTTCCAGCCCCAGCATTTT. Joined to the reference TRBV15 and TRBJ1-5 proteins, this CDR3 gives the full variable domain: DAMVIQNPRYQVTQFGKPVTLSCSQTLNHNVMYWYQQKSSQAPKLLFHYYDKDFNNEADTPDNFQSRRPNTSFCFLDIRSPGLGDTAMYLCATSRDGPRQGFQPQHFGDGTRLSIL.